This T cell receptor (beta chain) was found in a study of long-term antiretroviral therapy in people with HIV. Findings of the study overall: ART was followed by higher diversity that remained below transplant donor controls. Data on ART adherence, viral resistance or therapy changes were unavailable.

Germline CDR1 is MNHNS and CDR2 is SASEGT. Trimming shortened V by 3 bases and J by 13 bases, and 21 bases separated the two germline ends. The CDR3 has 15 residues. Treatment for every participant with HIV took place in the United States. As for this clone: The antigen remains undetermined.

Sequencing relied on immunoSEQ assay v3.0, run at survey level. Sequencing used immunoSEQ multiplex PCR; TCRdb keeps in-frame clones, though not all of them. The repertoire has around 19,000 clones, less than 85% of them found once; the top ten carry roughly 15%. The chain combines TRBV6-1 with TRBJ1-4; possible D gene TRBD1, 6 bases. The sequenced sample was unsorted PBMCs, obtained 2.9 years after starting antiretroviral therapy. This TCR derives from a woman in her 30s with HIV. The CDR3 DNA reads TGTGCCAGCAGTGACGGGATGGGACACCCAAAGGGACTGTTTTTT. Amino acid sequence: CASSDGMGHPKGLFF.